This T cell receptor beta chain was found in a study of blood T cells in healthy people across ages (dated by TCRdb to about 2015). As for the study more broadly: In model experiments, template switching captured about one uniquely barcoded TCR beta cDNA molecule for every two T cells. Four age groups were formed from the donors: young (average about 15 years), middle-aged (approximately 39), aged (approximately 60) and long-lived (about 80). Donors of different ages were randomly distributed across sequencing lanes to avoid experimental bias. The study measured age-related changes in TCR beta repertoire diversity using deep sequencing normalized with unique cDNA molecular identifiers. Two additional independent replicas of 1 million unique cDNA reads from the same blood draw were analyzed for two donors (one aged 18 to 30 and one aged 80 or older). What the work shows at the level of the full study, not this receptor alone: There was a strong correlation between observed TCR beta diversity and the percentage of naive T cells measured by flow cytometry. Compared with the aged group, the long-lived group had more naive CD4+ T cells, fewer expanded clones and increased TCR diversity, a pattern suggesting age selection. Estimates of total diversity based on one million sequenced T cells were considered lower bounds and underestimates. Because profiling used bulk unsorted PBMCs, naive and antigen-experienced compartments could not be compared conclusively. Because donor CMV infection status was unknown, age-related changes in expanded clonotypes were potentially confounded. Observed TCR beta diversity per million T cells fell roughly linearly with age, and a significant reduction was already apparent by age roughly 41.

This clonotype has only a few counts. The antigen it recognizes is unknown. No much larger clone exists at a distance of one base, and base qualities are not known. Library preparation used 5' RACE. Sequencing was performed on an Illumina HiSeq 2500. A second about 7 to 12 cycle PCR used a sample-barcoded 5' primer and a J-beta primer mix. Each TCR beta cDNA molecule received a unique molecular identifier from a template-switch 5' adaptor carrying 12 random nucleotides. At least 2.5 million CDR3-containing paired-end reads were obtained from each sample. All of the RNA was converted into first-strand cDNA using the Mint cDNA synthesis kit, with a TRBC-specific oligonucleotide serving as the primer. All cDNA was treated with uracil-DNA glycosylase and then went through a first 18-cycle PCR with the universal primers M1SS and BC2_uni_R. The paper's processing steps were these. For normalization, 1 million high-quality reads, each with a distinct molecular identifier, were randomly selected from each sample. Reads with shared molecular identifiers were discarded instead of being binned into consensus sequences. MiTCR, with a Q25 quality threshold and the strictest error-elimination algorithm, was used for CDR3 identification, clonotype clustering and error correction. A nonparametric unseen species model using Euler transformation provided a lower-bound estimate of total TCR beta diversity. TCRdb trimmed public reads at Q25 via fastp, called clones via MiXCR and kept in-frame beta chains. Rows with a matching CDR3 protein are joined into one entry that keeps the most common DNA and genes. The authors' filters were not applied to this entry. The sample profile shows under 2 million distinct CDR3 sequences; roughly 32% of them were found once. Of the sample, about 10% falls within the top ten clones.

Here V drops 5 bases and J drops 6 bases, and the junction holds 8 bases not matched to any gene. For CDR1 and CDR2, the germline V gene lists SGHVS and FNYEAQ. CDR3 length: 15 amino acids, cysteine to phenylalanine. The sequence is cut down to CDR3 DNA, 45 bases in frame from base 1. The donors were about 40 Caucasian individuals from Russia, aged about 6 to 95 years, who were systemically healthy. Around 9.7 milliliters of peripheral blood were collected from each donor into EDTA-treated Vacutainer tubes. Ficoll-Paque density-gradient centrifugation was used to isolate PBMCs, with at least 6.5 million per sample. Trizol reagent was used to extract total RNA from the PBMCs, yielding at least 6 micrograms per sample. For every donor, flow cytometry on a PBMC aliquot measured the percentage of naive CD45RAhigh/CD27high T cells.

This TCR was recovered from a woman in her twenties or thirties in good health. The chain was built from TRBV7-6 and TRBJ1-2; TRBD1 lines up with 11 middle nucleotides. The sample taken for sequencing was blood. The CDR3 sequence is CASSNPGQGGHGYTF. The nucleotides are TGTGCCAGCAGCAACCCGGGACAGGGGGGACATGGCTACACCTTC.